This T cell receptor (beta chain) was retrieved from a study of blood T cells in healthy people across ages. Study-level points and caveats: More naive CD4+ cells and higher diversity were found in long-lived than in aged donors. TCR beta diversity tracked closely with naive T cell percentage. The diversity estimates, figures obtained from one million T cells, were considered underestimates.

Every donor gave ten milliliters of peripheral blood. In the case of this clonotype: What it recognizes is unknown.

A second about 7 to 12 cycle PCR used barcoded and J-beta primers. In TCRdb, the 5' RACE reads were re-called with MiXCR into one record per CDR3 protein. The sample carries fewer than 750,000 distinct CDR3 sequences, 52% recorded once. Trimming took 3 bases from V and 10 from J, leaving 9 bases between them. CDR3 length: 11 amino acids. Germline V gene sequence: CDR1 SEHNR, CDR2 FQNEAQ (reference sequence). This receptor was identified in a woman aged 80 or over in good health. The chain is built from TRBV7-9 and TRBJ1-2; D gene uncertain. The sequenced sample was blood. The CDR3 region is CASSFYGPYTF. Written as DNA, the CDR3 is TGTGCCAGCAGCTTCTACGGCCCCTACACCTTC. Combining the CDR3 with reference TRBV7-9 and TRBJ1-2 gives the whole variable domain DTGVSQNPRHKITKRGQNVTFRCDPISEHNRLYWYRQTLGQGPEFLTYFQNEAQLEKSRLLSDRFSAERPKGSFSTLEIQRTEQGDSAMYLCASSFYGPYTFGSGTRLTVV.